This entry is about one T cell receptor beta chain. The target antigen is unknown. The data derive from a study of shared clonotypes between healthy human individuals. In the study overall: CD4 naive and memory got three plates each, CD8 naive two, CD8 memory one. General observations from the study: For naive CD4 cells, approximately 4.8% of clonotypes were shared across several donors.

On sorted subsets, replicate PCRs used roughly 190 ng DNA, or roughly 30,000 T cell genomes. TCRdb keeps only in-frame clones here, not all; method: immunoSEQ multiplex PCR. This table holds hundreds of thousands of clones, roughly 72% found once. Per germline, CDR1 SEHNR and CDR2 FQNEAQ (reference sequence). The CDR3 is 19 residues long. The V gene end was trimmed by 7 bases and the J gene end by 0 bases; junction bases not matched to a gene: 15. The sequencing input was memory CD4+ T cells sorted from blood. Stated subset: CD45RA-negative fraction. The chain combines TRBV7-9 with TRBJ2-1, with TRBD2 matching over 10 bases. This receptor was identified in a woman aged 30 to 39 in good health. CDR3 protein: CASKPNPSGSPTSYNEQFF. For the CDR3, the DNA is TGTGCCAGCAAACCCAATCCTAGCGGGAGCCCTACCTCCTACAATGAGCAGTTCTTC.